Listed below are T cell receptor beta chains from one sample, sequenced in a study of CD8 T cells in Susac syndrome. Via MiXCR, TCRdb re-called the immunoSEQ multiplex PCR reads, giving one row per CDR3 protein. This table has roughly 190,000 distinct CDR3 sequences, roughly 95% appearing once. The material sequenced was CD4+ T cells from PBMCs. The receptors were gathered from a human donor with Susac syndrome. Each CDR3 is given with its conserved first and last residue. The D gene is left open where the match is weak. Size is stated for part of the rows, as once, few or many counts, or as a class when the clone is expanded.

CDR3: CASSPAGTGEEKLFF; DNA: TGTGCCAGCAGCCCCGCCGGGACAGGGGAAGAAAAACTGTTTTTT; V: TRBV13; J: TRBJ1-4; size: .; length: 15; D: TRBD1
CDR3: CASSFMTVANSPLHF; DNA: TGTGCCAGCAGTTTCATGACAGTGGCCAATTCACCCCTCCACTTT; V: TRBV28; J: TRBJ1-6; size: .; length: 15; D: .
CDR3: CSASDLGGTEKLFF; DNA: TGCAGTGCTAGTGATCTCGGGGGGACTGAAAAACTGTTTTTT; V: TRBV20-1; J: TRBJ1-4; size: .; length: 14; D: .
CDR3: CASSLGPEGAQPQHF; DNA: TGTGCCAGCAGCTTGGGCCCAGAAGGGGCTCAGCCCCAGCATTTT; V: TRBV5-6; J: TRBJ1-5; size: .; length: 15; D: .
CDR3: CASRPDGTLNTEAFF; DNA: TGTGCCAGCAGGCCCGACGGCACCCTGAACACTGAAGCTTTCTTT; V: TRBV3-1; J: TRBJ1-1; size: .; length: 15; D: .
CDR3: CASSLRRGSTEAFF; DNA: TGTGCCAGCAGTCTTCGGCGGGGGTCGACTGAAGCTTTCTTT; V: TRBV12-3/TRBV12-4; J: TRBJ1-1; size: .; length: 14; D: .
CDR3: CATLLAIGETQYF; DNA: TGTGCCACCTTACTAGCGATCGGGGAGACCCAGTACTTC; V: TRBV6-6; J: TRBJ2-5; size: .; length: 13; D: TRBD2
CDR3: CAWKEGRLPFGANVLTF; DNA: TGTGCCTGGAAAGAGGGACGACTCCCCTTTGGGGCCAACGTCCTGACTTTC; V: TRBV30; J: TRBJ2-6; size: .; length: 17; D: .
CDR3: CASSLDGGAVRTDTQYF; DNA: TGTGCCAGCAGCCTCGACGGGGGGGCAGTGAGGACAGATACGCAGTATTTT; V: TRBV12-3/TRBV12-4; J: TRBJ2-3; size: .; length: 17; D: TRBD2
CDR3: CASSRESLGSNVLTF; DNA: TGTGCCAGCAGCAGGGAGAGTCTAGGGTCCAACGTCCTGACTTTC; V: TRBV2; J: TRBJ2-6; size: .; length: 15; D: .
CDR3: CASSPQGYTEAFF; DNA: TGTGCCAGCAGTCCACAGGGTTATACTGAAGCTTTCTTT; V: TRBV12-3/TRBV12-4; J: TRBJ1-1; size: .; length: 13; D: .
CDR3: CASSQGRQYTQYF; DNA: TGTGCCAGCAGCCAAGGGAGACAGTATACGCAGTATTTT; V: TRBV4-2; J: TRBJ2-3; size: .; length: 13; D: .
CDR3: CATSTLQETQYF; DNA: TGTGCCACCTCGACACTCCAAGAGACCCAGTACTTC; V: TRBV19; J: TRBJ2-5; size: .; length: 12; D: .
CDR3: CASSQLAGLQFF; DNA: TGTGCCAGCAGTCAACTAGCGGGGTTACAGTTCTTC; V: TRBV6-2/TRBV6-3; J: TRBJ2-1; size: .; length: 12; D: TRBD2
CDR3: CASILSGATDTQYF; DNA: TGTGCCAGCATCCTTAGCGGGGCGACAGATACGCAGTATTTT; V: TRBV12-3/TRBV12-4; J: TRBJ2-3; size: once; length: 14; D: TRBD2
CDR3: CASSPRFSGGLTYNEQFF; DNA: TGTGCCAGCTCACCGCGTTTTAGCGGGGGCCTTACCTACAATGAGCAGTTCTTC; V: TRBV18; J: TRBJ2-1; size: .; length: 18; D: TRBD2
CDR3: CSALTGAVDYNSPLHF; DNA: TGCAGTGCGTTAACCGGGGCAGTAGACTATAATTCACCCCTCCATTTT; V: TRBV20-1; J: TRBJ1-6; size: .; length: 16; D: .
CDR3: CASSPRDVPGGNQPQHF; DNA: TGTGCCAGCTCACCACGCGATGTTCCGGGTGGCAATCAGCCCCAGCATTTT; V: TRBV18; J: TRBJ1-5; size: once; length: 17; D: .
CDR3: CASSFRSGSTDTQYF; DNA: TGTGCCAGCAGTTTTCGTAGCGGGAGCACAGATACGCAGTATTTT; V: TRBV12-3/TRBV12-4; J: TRBJ2-3; size: .; length: 15; D: TRBD2
CDR3: CASSWTGNYGYTF; DNA: TGTGCCAGCAGTTGGACAGGGAACTATGGCTACACCTTC; V: TRBV6-1; J: TRBJ1-2; size: .; length: 13; D: TRBD1
CDR3: CASSQERRGALVTQYF; DNA: TGCGCCAGCAGCCAAGAAAGGAGGGGCGCGTTGGTGACCCAGTACTTC; V: TRBV4-3; J: TRBJ2-5; size: .; length: 16; D: .
CDR3: CASSFTVANTGELFF; DNA: TGCGCCAGCAGCTTTACAGTCGCGAACACCGGGGAGCTGTTTTTT; V: TRBV5-1; J: TRBJ2-2; size: .; length: 15; D: .
CDR3: CSVEQSKNIQYF; DNA: TGCAGCGTTGAACAGTCCAAAAACATTCAGTACTTC; V: TRBV29-1; J: TRBJ2-4; size: .; length: 12; D: .
CDR3: CATSSHGTSGGGQYF; DNA: TGTGCCACCAGTTCTCACGGGACTAGCGGGGGTGGGCAGTATTTT; V: TRBV24-1; J: TRBJ2-3; size: once; length: 15; D: TRBD2
CDR3: CASSLDTQGQFF; DNA: TGTGCCAGCAGCTTAGATACCCAGGGACAGTTCTTC; V: TRBV11-2; J: TRBJ2-1; size: .; length: 12; D: .
CDR3: CASSLVGIEQFF; DNA: TGCGCCAGCAGCTTGGTCGGCATTGAGCAGTTCTTC; V: TRBV5-1; J: TRBJ2-1; size: .; length: 12; D: .
CDR3: CASSLAGDSFGWNTEAFF; DNA: TGTGCCAGCAGCTTGGCGGGGGACAGTTTTGGGTGGAACACTGAAGCTTTCTTT; V: TRBV5-4; J: TRBJ1-1; size: .; length: 18; D: TRBD1
CDR3: CASSQDEVNPRPHF; DNA: TGTGCCAGCAGCCAAGATGAGGTGAACCCCCGGCCCCACTTC; V: TRBV14; J: TRBJ2-5; size: .; length: 14; D: .
CDR3: CASSKGDTDTQYF; DNA: TGTGCCAGCAGCAAGGGGGACACAGATACGCAGTATTTT; V: TRBV12-3/TRBV12-4; J: TRBJ2-3; size: .; length: 13; D: .
CDR3: CSVGGESGANVLTF; DNA: TGCAGCGTTGGAGGAGAATCCGGGGCCAACGTCCTGACTTTC; V: TRBV29-1; J: TRBJ2-6; size: .; length: 14; D: .
CDR3: CASNSGLAGGYNEQFF; DNA: TGTGCCAGCAATTCTGGACTAGCGGGGGGGTACAATGAGCAGTTCTTC; V: TRBV12-3/TRBV12-4; J: TRBJ2-1; size: .; length: 16; D: TRBD2
CDR3: CASTGGQGLSEAFF; DNA: TGTGCCAGCACCGGGGGACAGGGATTGAGTGAAGCTTTCTTT; V: TRBV6-5; J: TRBJ1-1; size: once; length: 14; D: TRBD1
CDR3: CASSRASGGDTDTQYF; DNA: TGTGCCAGCAGCCGGGCTAGCGGGGGAGACACAGATACGCAGTATTTT; V: TRBV3-1; J: TRBJ2-3; size: .; length: 16; D: TRBD2
CDR3: CASSPANQETQYF; DNA: TGTGCCAGCAGCCCGGCCAACCAAGAGACCCAGTACTTC; V: TRBV6-5; J: TRBJ2-5; size: .; length: 13; D: .
CDR3: CASSPRQGRGSGANVLTF; DNA: TGTGCCAGCAGCCCGCGACAGGGTAGGGGCTCTGGGGCCAACGTCCTGACTTTC; V: TRBV7-8; J: TRBJ2-6; size: .; length: 18; D: TRBD1
CDR3: CASSLSDNGVSPLHF; DNA: TGTGCCAGCAGCTTAAGCGACAACGGGGTCTCACCCCTCCACTTT; V: TRBV7-3; J: TRBJ1-6; size: .; length: 15; D: .
CDR3: CASRRSGELFF; DNA: TGTGCCAGCAGAAGATCCGGGGAGCTGTTTTTT; V: TRBV6-5; J: TRBJ2-2; size: .; length: 11; D: .
CDR3: CATSRRRRGGRITDTQYF; DNA: TGTGCCACCAGCAGACGGCGGAGGGGGGGCCGGATCACAGATACGCAGTATTTT; V: TRBV15; J: TRBJ2-3; size: .; length: 18; D: .
CDR3: CASRRGASYEQYF; DNA: TGTGCCAGCAGAAGGGGGGCCTCCTACGAGCAGTACTTC; V: TRBV6-2/TRBV6-3; J: TRBJ2-7; size: .; length: 13; D: .
CDR3: CASSGGRQETQYF; DNA: TGTGCCAGCAGTGGAGGGAGGCAAGAGACCCAGTACTTC; V: TRBV2; J: TRBJ2-5; size: .; length: 13; D: .
CDR3: CASTPVRAGGITGELFF; DNA: TGTGCCAGTACCCCCGTCAGAGCAGGGGGAATCACCGGGGAGCTGTTTTTT; V: TRBV19; J: TRBJ2-2; size: .; length: 17; D: TRBD1
CDR3: CASSRGTEEAFF; DNA: TGTGCCAGCAGTCGGGGGACGGAAGAAGCTTTCTTT; V: TRBV28; J: TRBJ1-1; size: once; length: 12; D: .